This T cell receptor beta chain was recorded in a study of T cells expressing NK-cell markers. Whole-study context: HCMV seropositivity characterized most of the eight sequenced donors, and seronegativity one.

There are 14 residues in the CDR3. Germline CDR1 is SGHRS and CDR2 is YFSETQ. cDNA encoding TCR beta was synthesized via 5'RACE template switching incorporating UMIs. One entry per CDR3 protein, without DNA, is what TCRdb gives after re-calling the 5' RACE reads. This sample's clone table lists 350,000 to 450,000 distinct CDR3 sequences. The sequencing input was blood T cells: a sorted CD56 or NKG2C T cell subset, CD4+ or CD8+ T cells, or bulk PBMC T cells (not recorded which). This receptor was identified in a man between 18 and 69 years old in good health. The chain couples TRBV5-1 to TRBJ1-6; the TRBD1 assignment by TCRdb is unverifiable without DNA. The CDR3 protein is CASSLGQGNSPLHF.